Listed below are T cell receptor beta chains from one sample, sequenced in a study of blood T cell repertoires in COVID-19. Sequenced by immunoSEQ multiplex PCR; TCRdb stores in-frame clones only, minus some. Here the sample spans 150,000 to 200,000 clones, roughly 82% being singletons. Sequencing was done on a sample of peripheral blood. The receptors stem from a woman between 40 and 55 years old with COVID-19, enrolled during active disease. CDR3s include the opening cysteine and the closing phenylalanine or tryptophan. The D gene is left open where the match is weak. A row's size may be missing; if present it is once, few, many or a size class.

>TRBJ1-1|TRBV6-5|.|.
CASKGLGGYEAFF
TGTGCCAGCAAGGGTCTCGGGGGGTACGAGGCTTTCTTT
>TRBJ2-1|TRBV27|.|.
CASSPDWSSYNEQFF
TGTGCCAGCAGCCCAGACTGGAGCTCCTACAATGAGCAGTTCTTC
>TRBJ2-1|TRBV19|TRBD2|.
CASSIGASGRYNEQFF
TGTGCCAGTAGTATAGGAGCTAGCGGGAGGTACAATGAGCAGTTCTTC
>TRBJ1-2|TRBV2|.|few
CASSEQMYGYTF
TGTGCCAGCAGTGAACAGATGTATGGCTACACCTTC
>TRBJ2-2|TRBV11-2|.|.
CASSFTGTGELFF
TGTGCCAGCAGCTTTACAGGCACCGGGGAGCTGTTTTTT
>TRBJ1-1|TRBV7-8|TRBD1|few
CASSNTGGKNTEAFF
TGTGCCAGCAGCAACACAGGGGGAAAGAACACTGAAGCTTTCTTT
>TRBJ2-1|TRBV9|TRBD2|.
CASSVAPSGGVEQFF
TGTGCCAGCAGCGTAGCCCCCTCCGGGGGGGTTGAGCAGTTCTTC
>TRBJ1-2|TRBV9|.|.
CASSTSTGNYGYTF
TGTGCCAGCAGCACTTCTACAGGGAACTATGGCTACACCTTC
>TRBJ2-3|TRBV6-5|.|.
CASREEGASTDTQYF
TGTGCCAGTAGAGAGGAGGGTGCTAGCACAGATACGCAGTATTTT
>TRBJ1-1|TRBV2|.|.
CASRDSRRAFF
TGTGCCAGCAGGGACAGCCGAAGGGCTTTCTTT
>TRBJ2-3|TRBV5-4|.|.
CASSFRPSTTDTQYF
TGTGCCAGCAGCTTTAGGCCTAGCACCACAGATACGCAGTATTTT
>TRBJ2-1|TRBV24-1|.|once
CATSAGQGKTSGNEQFF
TGTGCCACCAGTGCGGGACAGGGCAAAACTAGCGGGAATGAGCAGTTCTTC
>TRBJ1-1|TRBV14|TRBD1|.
CASSQVSDRGRFNTEAFF
TGTGCCAGCAGCCAAGTTTCAGACAGGGGGCGATTTAACACTGAAGCTTTCTTT
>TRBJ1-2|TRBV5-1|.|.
CASSPGEGYTF
TGCGCCAGCAGCCCCGGGGAAGGCTACACCTTC
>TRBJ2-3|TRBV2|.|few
CASSDRGLTDTQYF
TGTGCCAGCAGTGACAGAGGGCTTACAGATACGCAGTATTTT
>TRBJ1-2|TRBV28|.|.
CASSGRGLGYTF
TGTGCCAGCAGTGGGCGGGGTCTGGGCTACACCTTC
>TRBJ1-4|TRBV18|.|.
CASSPGTREEKLFF
TGTGCCAGCTCACCCGGGACCCGGGAGGAAAAACTGTTTTTT
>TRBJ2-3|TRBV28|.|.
CASSPSLGEGHSTDTQYF
TGTGCCAGCAGCCCCTCACTGGGGGAGGGACACAGCACAGATACGCAGTATTTT
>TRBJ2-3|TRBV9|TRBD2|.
CASSVYGRGDTQYF
TGTGCCAGCAGCGTCTACGGGAGGGGGGATACGCAGTATTTT
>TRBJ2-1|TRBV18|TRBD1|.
CASSPLDRGVEQFF
TGTGCCAGCTCACCGTTGGACAGGGGTGTTGAGCAGTTCTTC
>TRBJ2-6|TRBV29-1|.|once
CSVIGGGHISGANVLTF
TGCAGCGTAATTGGAGGGGGCCATATCTCTGGGGCCAACGTCCTGACTTTC
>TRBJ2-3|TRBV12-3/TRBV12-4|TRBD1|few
CASKRGHEDTQYF
TGTGCCAGCAAAAGGGGGCATGAAGATACGCAGTATTTT
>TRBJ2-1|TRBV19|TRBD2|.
CASNPSSGGNNEQFF
TGTGCCAGTAACCCAAGCAGCGGGGGGAACAATGAGCAGTTCTTC
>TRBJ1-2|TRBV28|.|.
CASSPTGSYGYTF
TGTGCCAGCAGTCCGACAGGATCATATGGCTACACCTTC
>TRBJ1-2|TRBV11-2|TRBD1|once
CASSLGQGYGYTF
TGTGCCAGCAGCTTAGGACAGGGCTATGGCTACACCTTC
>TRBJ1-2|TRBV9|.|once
CASSSYSGESYGYTF
TGTGCCAGCAGCTCTTACTCAGGGGAAAGCTATGGCTACACCTTC
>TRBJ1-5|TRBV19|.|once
CASAQGLGPQHF
TGTGCCAGTGCCCAGGGGTTGGGGCCCCAGCATTTT
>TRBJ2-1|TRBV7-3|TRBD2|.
CASSLTSGGAHEQFF
TGTGCCAGCAGCCTCACTAGCGGGGGGGCGCATGAGCAGTTCTTC
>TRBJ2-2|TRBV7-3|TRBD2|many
CASSSGLAGTTGELFF
TGTGCCAGCAGCTCAGGACTAGCGGGAACCACCGGGGAGCTGTTTTTT
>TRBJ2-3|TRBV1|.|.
CTSSQGAPAGAQDTQYF
TGCACCAGCAGCCAAGGAGCCCCAGCTGGGGCCCAAGATACGCAGTATTTT
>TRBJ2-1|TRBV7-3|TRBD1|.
CASSRTGDYNEQFF
TGTGCCAGCAGTCGGACAGGGGACTACAATGAGCAGTTCTTC
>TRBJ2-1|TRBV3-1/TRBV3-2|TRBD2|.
CASSQGRWTSGRAGYNEQFF
TGTGCCAGCAGCCAAGGGCGGTGGACTAGCGGGAGGGCGGGCTACAATGAGCAGTTCTTC
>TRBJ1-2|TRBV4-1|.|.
CASSQPYRSGTYVGYTF
TGCGCCAGCAGCCAACCCTACCGCTCCGGGACATACGTCGGCTACACCTTC
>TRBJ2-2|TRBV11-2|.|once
CASSSTTGRGGELFF
TGTGCCAGCAGCTCGACTACAGGGAGAGGAGGGGAGCTGTTTTTT